The present T cell receptor (beta chain) was sequenced within a study of T cells in narcolepsy. The study, taken as a whole, reports: Autoreactive HCRT-specific and TRIB2-specific clonotypes were marked in same-patient CSF-versus-blood CD4+ comparisons. Healthy controls reportedly lacked the autoreactive clonotypes serially found in patients' blood.

Clones were sequenced by immunoSEQ multiplex PCR, and TCRdb holds only the in-frame ones, with some missing. The sample includes tens of thousands of clones, less than 85% of them seen just once. As for this clone: The antigen remains undetermined.

The V gene's germline CDR1 is LNHDA and CDR2 SQIVND (reference sequence). The CDR3 sequence is 13 residues long. The V end lost 4 bases, the J end lost 5 bases, and 9 bases lay between the germline ends. The rearrangement links TRBV19 to TRBJ1-5; D is unclear. This TCR derives from a human donor in good health. The sample comprised memory (CD45RA-) CD4+ T cells from blood. This chain's CDR3 is CASSSQKYQPQHF. The CDR3 nucleotides read TGTGCCAGTAGTAGTCAGAAATATCAGCCCCAGCATTTT.